This T cell receptor beta chain was recorded in a study of technical replicates of blood from a handful of donors (dated by TCRdb to 2017 to 2019). Libraries were made using the immunoSEQ multiplex PCR assay. TCRdb took this table from immuneACCESS and kept in-frame rearrangements with V and J called. Such tables lack part of the clones; where checked against another copy, unresolved V genes explain under half of the gap, and the rest is unexplained. This sample comprises approximately 75,000 clones, about 97% of them detected only once. In total, the top ten clones hold around 0.31% of the sample. Trimming takes 2 bases from V and 4 bases from J, and the germline ends sit 8 bases apart. CDR1 and CDR2 were assigned from the germline V gene (reference sequence) as MNHEY and SMNVEV. The CDR3 sequence holds 13 residues, the cysteine and phenylalanine included. CDR3 DNA is the only sequence kept; it has 39 bases, read in frame from the first base.

Points on this clone: Its antigen is unknown. No base qualities exist here, and no much larger clone lies one base off it.

This clonotype was sampled from a human donor in good health. The chain joins TRBV27 to TRBJ1-2, and the D gene may be TRBD1, 6 bases matching. The sequencing input was T cells isolated from PBMCs. The nucleotides read TGTGCCAGCAGTTTAGGCAGGGGCTATGGCTACACCTTC. Translated, this is CASSLGRGYGYTF.